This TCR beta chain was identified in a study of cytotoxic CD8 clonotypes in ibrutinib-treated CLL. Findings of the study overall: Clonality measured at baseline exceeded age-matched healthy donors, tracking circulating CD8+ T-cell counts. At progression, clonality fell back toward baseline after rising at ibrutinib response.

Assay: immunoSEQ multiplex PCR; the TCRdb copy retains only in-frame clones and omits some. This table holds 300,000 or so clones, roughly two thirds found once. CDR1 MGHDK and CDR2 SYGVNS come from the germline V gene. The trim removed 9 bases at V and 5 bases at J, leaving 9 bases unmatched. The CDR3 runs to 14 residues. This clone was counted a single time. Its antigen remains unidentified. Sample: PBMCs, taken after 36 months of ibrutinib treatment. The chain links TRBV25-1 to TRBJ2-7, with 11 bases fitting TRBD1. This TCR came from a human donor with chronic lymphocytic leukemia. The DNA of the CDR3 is TGTGCCAGTCGCGGACAGGGGGCTCTTGACGAGCAGTACTTC. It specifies CASRGQGALDEQYF.